This is a list of T cell receptor beta chains from one sample in a study of blood T cell repertoires in COVID-19. Measured with immunoSEQ multiplex PCR; TCRdb has only the in-frame clones, and not every one. Here the sample spans about 140,000 clones, approximately 80% being singletons. The sample comprised PBMCs or T cells enriched from blood (not recorded which). These receptor sequences come from an older man who had been exposed to COVID-19. Each CDR3 is given without its conserved first and last residue. Each record gives: clone size, V gene, J gene, D gene, CDR3 protein. D genes are given only for firm matches. Expanded clones are given a class, and other clones once, few, many or no size at all.

.	TRBV19	TRBJ2-1	.	ASSIDHPTGKEQF
.	TRBV7-2	TRBJ2-3	.	ASSPRPGSGEADTQY
once	TRBV7-6	TRBJ2-7	TRBD2	ASSLEASGAYEQY
.	TRBV7-6	TRBJ2-5	TRBD1	ASSLQGQKVETQY
.	TRBV21-1	TRBJ1-5	.	ASRIPDSLEQPQH
.	TRBV5-1	TRBJ1-1	.	AKMAGENTEAF
.	TRBV2	TRBJ1-2	TRBD1	ASRGQGYYGYT
.	TRBV5-1	TRBJ1-4	.	ASSWTTRDEKLF
.	TRBV5-1	TRBJ1-1	.	ASKFTGRGDNTEAF
.	TRBV5-1	TRBJ2-5	TRBD2	ASSFYRGLSGGETQY
.	TRBV20-1	TRBJ1-2	.	SAGMGGRHE
.	TRBV27	TRBJ1-2	.	ASSLPGGYGYT
.	TRBV9	TRBJ1-3	TRBD1	ASSVAIQGAGNTIY
.	TRBV3-1/TRBV3-2	TRBJ1-2	.	ASSQEDRIMGGYT
.	TRBV6-4	TRBJ2-1	TRBD2	ASSGSPLTSLDNEQF
few	TRBV23-1	TRBJ1-4	.	ASSQADRSSTNEKLF
.	TRBV11-3	TRBJ2-3	.	ASSLDPGSTQY
.	TRBV7-3	TRBJ2-3	.	ASSPAGGTQY
.	TRBV11-2	TRBJ1-4	TRBD1	ASSSGQGTEKLF
.	TRBV7-9	TRBJ2-7	TRBD1	ASSPRDSYHSYEQY
.	TRBV6-5	TRBJ1-2	.	ASSSPHQGHGYT
.	TRBV7-2	TRBJ2-7	TRBD2	ASSLSGLVYEQY
.	TRBV6-5	TRBJ1-1	.	ASSYGTGEAF
.	TRBV6-6	TRBJ1-5	.	ASSTGGDSNQPQH
.	TRBV18	TRBJ2-5	TRBD1	ASSGDLGTGGASGQETQY
.	TRBV7-2	TRBJ2-2	.	ASSFLLNTGELF
.	TRBV10-1	TRBJ2-1	TRBD2	ASSRGGSYNEQF
few	TRBV19	TRBJ2-1	.	ASSSAQYNEQF
.	TRBV7-3	TRBJ2-1	.	ASSLNIYNEQF
.	TRBV29-1	TRBJ2-5	.	SVEGGLRETQY
.	TRBV18	TRBJ1-2	TRBD1	ASSPDRGYGYT
.	TRBV7-2	TRBJ1-2	TRBD1	ASSPTRGQGAGGYT
.	TRBV7-2	TRBJ2-7	.	ASSLGTRGASASYEQY
.	TRBV7-2	TRBJ1-2	.	ASSLDGGTVGYT
few	TRBV7-2	TRBJ1-1	.	ASSPQTGMNTEAF
.	TRBV2	TRBJ1-6	TRBD1	ASRTQGASNSPLH
.	TRBV28	TRBJ1-2	.	ASSAPRGDGNYGYT
few	TRBV3-1/TRBV3-2	TRBJ2-7	.	ASSHSRGSYEQY
.	TRBV2	TRBJ1-5	.	ASSEQGGNQPQH
.	TRBV19	TRBJ2-2	TRBD1	ASSTRGGQGANTGELF
.	TRBV9	TRBJ2-5	.	ASSADNYQETQY
.	TRBV6-6	TRBJ2-3	TRBD2	ASSRIAGVQGDTQY
.	TRBV28	TRBJ2-1	.	ASSIPQGGSEKNEQF
.	TRBV28	TRBJ2-3	TRBD1	ASSAQGASRTDTQY
.	TRBV11-1	TRBJ2-3	TRBD2	ASSAKLAGVTDTQY
.	TRBV3-1/TRBV3-2	TRBJ2-5	TRBD2	ASSQDPGLAGVQETQY
.	TRBV7-9	TRBJ1-1	.	ASSRTAINTEAF
.	TRBV29-1	TRBJ1-4	TRBD1	SVADRGQREKLF
.	TRBV5-6	TRBJ1-5	.	ASSLLGRSINQPQH
few	TRBV11-3	TRBJ1-6	.	ASSLVRGELSSYNSPLH
few	TRBV27	TRBJ2-7	.	ASMGANSYEQY